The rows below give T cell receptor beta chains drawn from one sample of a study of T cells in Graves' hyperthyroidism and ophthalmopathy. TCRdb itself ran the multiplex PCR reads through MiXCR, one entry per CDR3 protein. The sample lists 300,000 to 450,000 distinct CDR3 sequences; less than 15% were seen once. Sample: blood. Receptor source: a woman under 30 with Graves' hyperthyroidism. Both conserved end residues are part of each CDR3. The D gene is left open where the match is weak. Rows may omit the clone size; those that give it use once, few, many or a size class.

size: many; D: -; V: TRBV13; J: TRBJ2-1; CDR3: CASTHQARRSYNEQFF; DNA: TGTGCCAGCACCCACCAAGCTAGGCGGTCCTACAATGAGCAGTTCTTC
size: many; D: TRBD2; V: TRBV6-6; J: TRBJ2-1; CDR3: CASSYGETSGPQGDEQFF; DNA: TGTGCCAGCAGTTACGGGGAGACTAGCGGGCCCCAAGGGGATGAGCAGTTCTTC
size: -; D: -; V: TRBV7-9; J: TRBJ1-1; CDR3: CASSLAGGGPDTEAFF; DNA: TGTGCCAGCAGCTTAGCGGGGGGAGGGCCCGACACTGAAGCTTTCTTT
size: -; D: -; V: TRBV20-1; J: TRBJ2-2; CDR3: CSVDLGTGLTRTGELFF; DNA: TGCAGCGTTGACTTGGGGACGGGACTTACCCGCACCGGGGAGCTGTTTTTT
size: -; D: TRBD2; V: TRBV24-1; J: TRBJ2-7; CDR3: CATSSPSGSYEQYF; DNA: TGTGCCACCAGTTCACCTAGCGGCTCCTACGAGCAGTACTTC
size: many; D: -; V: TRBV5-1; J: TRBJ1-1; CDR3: CASSLGRRNTEAFF; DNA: TGCGCCAGCAGCTTGGGTAGACGGAACACTGAAGCTTTCTTT
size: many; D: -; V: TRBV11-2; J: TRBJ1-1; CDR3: CASSSRGGYTEAFF; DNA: TGTGCCAGCAGCTCCAGAGGGGGATACACTGAAGCTTTCTTT
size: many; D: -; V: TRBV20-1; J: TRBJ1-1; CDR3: CSARNVGQLNTEAFF; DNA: TGCAGTGCTAGAAATGTCGGCCAGTTGAACACTGAAGCTTTCTTT
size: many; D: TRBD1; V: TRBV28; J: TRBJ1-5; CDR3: CASSPMTGGGQPQHF; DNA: TGTGCCAGCAGTCCGATGACAGGGGGAGGTCAGCCCCAGCATTTT
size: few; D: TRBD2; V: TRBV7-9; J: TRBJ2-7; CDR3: CAISRGTSGSYEQYF; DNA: TGTGCCATCTCCCGCGGGACTAGCGGGAGTTACGAGCAGTACTTC
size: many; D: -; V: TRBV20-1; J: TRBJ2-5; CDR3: CSARDTAAGTQYF; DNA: TGCAGTGCTAGAGATACGGCCGCGGGGACCCAGTACTTC
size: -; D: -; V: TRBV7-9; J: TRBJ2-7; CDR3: CASSRDIYEQYF; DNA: TGTGCCAGCAGCCGGGACATTTACGAGCAGTACTTC
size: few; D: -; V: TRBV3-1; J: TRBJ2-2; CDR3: CASSQESGELFF; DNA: TGTGCCAGCAGCCAAGAGTCCGGGGAGCTGTTTTTT
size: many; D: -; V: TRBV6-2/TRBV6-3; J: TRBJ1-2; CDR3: CASSRLSMGSYGYTF; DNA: TGTGCCAGCAGTCGACTCTCGATGGGGTCCTATGGCTACACCTTC
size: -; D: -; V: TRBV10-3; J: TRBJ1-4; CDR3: CAIKGSNEKLFF; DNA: TGTGCCATAAAGGGGAGTAATGAAAAACTGTTTTTT
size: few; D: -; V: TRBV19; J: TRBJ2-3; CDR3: CASSGAGRGTDTQYF; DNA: TGTGCCAGTAGTGGGGCAGGGAGAGGCACAGATACGCAGTATTTT
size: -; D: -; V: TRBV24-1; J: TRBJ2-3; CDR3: CATSDQTGLQTDTQYF; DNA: TGTGCCACCAGTGATCAGACAGGTCTCCAAACAGATACGCAGTATTTT
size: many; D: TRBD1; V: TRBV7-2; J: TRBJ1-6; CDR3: CASRRDRNNSPLHF; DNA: TGTGCCAGCAGGCGGGACAGAAATAATTCACCCCTCCACTTT
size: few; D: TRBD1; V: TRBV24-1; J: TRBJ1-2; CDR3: CATSDGTGPGYGYTF; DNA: TGTGCCACCAGTGATGGGACAGGGCCGGGGTATGGCTACACCTTC
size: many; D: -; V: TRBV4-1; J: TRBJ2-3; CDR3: CASSQVDMGFRADTQYF; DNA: TGCGCCAGCAGCCAAGTTGACATGGGATTTCGGGCAGATACGCAGTATTTT
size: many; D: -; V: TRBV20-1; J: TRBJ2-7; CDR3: CSAGGWSREGSTYEQYF; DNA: TGCAGTGCGGGTGGGTGGTCGCGTGAGGGTTCCACCTACGAGCAGTACTTC
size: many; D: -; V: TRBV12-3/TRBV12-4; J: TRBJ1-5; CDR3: CASNSGYSNQPQHF; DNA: TGTGCCAGCAACTCGGGCTATAGCAATCAGCCCCAGCATTTT
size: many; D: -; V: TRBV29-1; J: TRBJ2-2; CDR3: CSVEDSGDTGELFF; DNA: TGCAGCGTTGAAGATTCAGGGGATACCGGGGAGCTGTTTTTT
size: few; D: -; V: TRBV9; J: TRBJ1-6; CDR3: CASSVDGGGSPLHF; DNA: TGTGCCAGCAGCGTTGACGGTGGGGGTTCACCCCTCCACTTT
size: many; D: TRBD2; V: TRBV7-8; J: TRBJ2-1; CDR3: CASSFRLAGGQSYNEQFF; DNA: TGTGCCAGCAGCTTCAGACTAGCGGGAGGGCAATCCTACAATGAGCAGTTCTTC
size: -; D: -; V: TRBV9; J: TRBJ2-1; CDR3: CASSVDVGQGSYNEQFF; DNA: TGTGCCAGCAGTGTCGACGTAGGCCAAGGTTCCTACAATGAGCAGTTCTTC
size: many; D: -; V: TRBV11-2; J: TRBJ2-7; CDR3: CASSFGLSAYEQYF; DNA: TGTGCCAGCAGCTTCGGACTAAGCGCCTACGAGCAGTACTTC
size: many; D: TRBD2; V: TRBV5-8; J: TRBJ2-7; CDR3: CASSTASGNYEQYF; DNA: TGTGCCAGCAGCACGGCTAGCGGGAACTACGAGCAGTACTTC
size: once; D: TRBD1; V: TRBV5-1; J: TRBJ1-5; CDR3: CPSSLGGQGISNQPQHF; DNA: TGCCCCAGCAGCTTGGGGGGACAGGGAATAAGCAATCAGCCCCAGCATTTT
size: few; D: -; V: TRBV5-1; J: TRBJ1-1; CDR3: CASSLAGGADRTEAFF; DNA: TGCGCCAGCAGCTTGGCCGGGGGGGCCGATCGCACTGAAGCTTTCTTT
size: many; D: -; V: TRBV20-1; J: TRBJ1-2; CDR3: CSARPVEGPLGYTF; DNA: TGCAGTGCTAGGCCGGTCGAGGGTCCTCTTGGCTACACCTTC
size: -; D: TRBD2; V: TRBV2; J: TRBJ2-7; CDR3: CASSTGTSGGPEYEQYF; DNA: TGTGCCAGCAGTACCGGGACTAGCGGGGGGCCAGAGTACGAGCAGTACTTC
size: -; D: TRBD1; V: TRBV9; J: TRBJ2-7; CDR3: CASSVRDSAEQYF; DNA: TGTGCCAGCAGCGTCCGGGACAGCGCCGAGCAGTACTTC
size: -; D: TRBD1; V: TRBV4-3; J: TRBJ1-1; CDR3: CASSQEVSRGHAEAFF; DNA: TGCGCCAGCAGCCAAGAAGTAAGCAGGGGGCACGCTGAAGCTTTCTTT
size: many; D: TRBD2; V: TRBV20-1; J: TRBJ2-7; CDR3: CSALVGGSGAYEQYF; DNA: TGCAGTGCCCTCGTGGGAGGGTCGGGGGCCTACGAGCAGTACTTC
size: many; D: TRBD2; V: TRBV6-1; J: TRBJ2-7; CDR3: CASSHSRLAASYEQYF; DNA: TGTGCCAGCAGTCACTCAAGACTAGCTGCCTCCTACGAGCAGTACTTC